Included here is one T cell receptor (beta chain) sequence, with context. Antigen unknown. The authors incorporated unique molecular identifiers into the TCR beta cDNA libraries. Input of roughly 0.95 to 10 million T cells yielded a few hundred thousand cDNA molecules. One entry per CDR3 protein results from TCRdb running MiXCR on the PCR reads. In the table there are approximately 460,000 distinct CDR3 sequences, 45% of which are singletons. The sample comes from a study of post-analysis software for immune sequencing data. Overall study: Included among the disease courses, which were recorded for the cohort, were relapsing-remitting, secondary progressive and progressive-relapsing multiple sclerosis.

Regarding the study as a whole: F-measure co-clustering was strong for batch-matched samples. Diversity measured as normalized Chao1 was significantly lower in multiple sclerosis patients than in controls. Roughly 5 TRBV segments (TRBV5-6, TRBV5-1 and TRBV20-1 among them) occurred more frequently in patients than in controls.

The V end was cut by 5 bases, the J end by 0 bases, with 11 bases between. CDR3 length equals 15 residues. Germline V gene sequence: CDR1 SEHNR, CDR2 FQNEAQ (reference sequence). The receptor was isolated from a girl aged 5 to 17 with multiple sclerosis. The specimen was blood. This rearrangement joins TRBV7-9 to TRBJ2-1; possibly TRBD2 for D (5 bases). Here the CDR3 reads CASSPREGSYNEQFF. CDR3 nucleotide sequence: TGTGCCAGCAGCCCCCGCGAGGGCTCCTACAATGAGCAGTTCTTC.